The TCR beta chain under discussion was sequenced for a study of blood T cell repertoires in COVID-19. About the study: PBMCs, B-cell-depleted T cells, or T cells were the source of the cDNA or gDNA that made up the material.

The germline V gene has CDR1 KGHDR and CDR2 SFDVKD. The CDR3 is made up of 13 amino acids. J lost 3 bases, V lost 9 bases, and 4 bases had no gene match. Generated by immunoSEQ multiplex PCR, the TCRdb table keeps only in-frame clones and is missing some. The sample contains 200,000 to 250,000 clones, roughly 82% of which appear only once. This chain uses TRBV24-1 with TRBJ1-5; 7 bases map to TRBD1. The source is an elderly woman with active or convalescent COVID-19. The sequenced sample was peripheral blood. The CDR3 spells CATQDRVNQPQHF. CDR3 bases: TGTGCCACCCAAGACAGGGTCAATCAGCCCCAGCATTTT.